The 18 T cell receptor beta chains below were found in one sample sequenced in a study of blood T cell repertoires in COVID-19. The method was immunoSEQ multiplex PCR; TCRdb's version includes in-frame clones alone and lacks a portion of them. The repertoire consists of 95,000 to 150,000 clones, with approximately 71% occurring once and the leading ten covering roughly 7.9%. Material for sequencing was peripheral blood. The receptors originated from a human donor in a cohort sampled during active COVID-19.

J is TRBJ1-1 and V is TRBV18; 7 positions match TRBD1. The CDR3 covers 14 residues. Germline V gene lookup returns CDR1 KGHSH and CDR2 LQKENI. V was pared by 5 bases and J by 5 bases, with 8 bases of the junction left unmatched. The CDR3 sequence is CASSFQTGTTEAFF. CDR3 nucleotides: TGTGCCAGCTCATTTCAGACAGGGACGACTGAAGCTTTCTTT.

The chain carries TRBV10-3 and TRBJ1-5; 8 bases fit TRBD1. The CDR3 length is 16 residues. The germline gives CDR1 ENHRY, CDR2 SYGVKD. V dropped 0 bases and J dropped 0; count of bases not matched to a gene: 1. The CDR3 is CAISESTGVSNQPQHF. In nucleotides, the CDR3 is TGTGCCATCAGTGAGTCGACAGGGGTTAGCAATCAGCCCCAGCATTTT.

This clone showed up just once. The chain's CDR3 is CASRGQGALEQYF. CDR3 nucleotide sequence: TGTGCCAGCAGGGGACAGGGGGCGCTTGAGCAGTACTTC. This chain connects TRBV12-3 or TRBV12-4 to TRBJ2-7, with TRBD1 matching 12 bases. The CDR3 covers 13 residues. Losses at the gene ends were 6 bases for V and 7 bases for J; bases not matched to a gene: 4.

CDR3 amino acids: CASSQRLARYEQYF. CDR3 bases: TGTGCCAGCAGCCAGAGACTAGCGCGCTACGAGCAGTACTTC. This sequence joins TRBV3-1 (or the pseudogene TRBV3-2) and TRBJ2-7, with 8 bases matching TRBD2. This CDR3 is 14 amino acids long. Germline assignment: CDR1 LGHDT and CDR2 YNNKEL (reference sequence). J was trimmed by 3 bases and V by 3 bases; bases with no gene match: 4.

CDR3 residues: CASSQPSPGTSSEQYF. DNA for the CDR3: TGTGCCAGCAGCCAACCCTCCCCGGGGACTTCTTCCGAGCAGTACTTC. The chain recombines TRBV4-2 with TRBJ2-7; TRBD2 might be the D (6 bases). Germline lookup yields CDR1 LGHNA and CDR2 YNFKEQ. Trimming pared 2 bases from V and 6 bases from J, leaving 20 bases between. This CDR3 is 16 amino acids long.

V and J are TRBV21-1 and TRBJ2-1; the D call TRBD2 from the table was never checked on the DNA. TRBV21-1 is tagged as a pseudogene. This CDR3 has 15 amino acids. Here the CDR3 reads CASSKAGLAGTEQFF. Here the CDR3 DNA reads TGTGCCAGCAGCAAGGCGGGACTAGCGGGGACTGAGCAGTTCTTC.

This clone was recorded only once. CDR3 bases: TGTGCCAGCAGCTTAGGGTCCTCAGAGGGTACTGAAGCTTTCTTT. It specifies CASSLGSSEGTEAFF. The chain links TRBV7-6 to TRBJ1-1, with D unresolved. The CDR3 runs 15 residues. The germline CDR1 and CDR2 sequences are SGHVS and FNYEAQ. V shed 1 base and J shed 5 bases, with 14 bases lying between them. Full variable domain (missing parts from reference TRBV7-6 and TRBJ1-1): GAGVSQSPRYKVTKRGQDVALRCDPISGHVSLYWYRQALGQGPEFLTYFNYEAQQDKSGLPNDRFSAERPEGSISTLTIQRTEQRDSAMYRCASSLGSSEGTEAFFGQGTRLTVV.

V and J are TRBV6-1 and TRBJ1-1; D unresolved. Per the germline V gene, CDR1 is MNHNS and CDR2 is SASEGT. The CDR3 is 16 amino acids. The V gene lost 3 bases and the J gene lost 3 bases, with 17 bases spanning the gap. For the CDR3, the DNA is TGTGCCAGCAGTGACCCCGGTAAACTGCCCTACACTGAAGCTTTCTTT. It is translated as CASSDPGKLPYTEAFF.

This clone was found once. CDR3 in amino acids: CASSLRGVNNSPLHF. In nucleotides, the CDR3 is TGTGCCAGCAGCTTACGAGGAGTCAATAATTCACCCCTCCACTTT. The V gene is TRBV11-3, the J gene TRBJ1-6; D unresolved. The CDR3 covers 15 residues. CDR1 and CDR2 (germline): SGHNT, YENEEA. The V end was cut by 2 bases, the J end by 5 bases, with 10 bases between.

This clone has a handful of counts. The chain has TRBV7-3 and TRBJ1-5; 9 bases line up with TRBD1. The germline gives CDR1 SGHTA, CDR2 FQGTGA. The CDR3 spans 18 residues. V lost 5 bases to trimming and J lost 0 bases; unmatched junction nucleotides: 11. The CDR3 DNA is TGTGCCAGCAGCCCCCCTGACAGGGGGTTTTATAGCAATCAGCCCCAGCATTTT. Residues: CASSPPDRGFYSNQPQHF.

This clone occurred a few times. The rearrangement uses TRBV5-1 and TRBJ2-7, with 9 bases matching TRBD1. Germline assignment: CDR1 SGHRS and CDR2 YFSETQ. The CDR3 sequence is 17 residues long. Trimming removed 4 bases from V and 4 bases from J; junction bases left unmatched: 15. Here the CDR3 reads CASSPLGLTGGGYEQYF. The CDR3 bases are TGCGCCAGCAGCCCTCTCGGACTGACAGGGGGAGGGTACGAGCAGTACTTC.

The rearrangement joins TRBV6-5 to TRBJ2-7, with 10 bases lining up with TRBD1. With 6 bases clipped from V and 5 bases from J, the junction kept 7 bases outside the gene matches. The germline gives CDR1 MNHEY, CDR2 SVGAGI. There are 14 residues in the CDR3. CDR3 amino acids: CASRPRDRGHEQYF. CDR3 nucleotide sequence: TGTGCCAGCAGGCCCCGGGACAGGGGTCACGAGCAGTACTTC.

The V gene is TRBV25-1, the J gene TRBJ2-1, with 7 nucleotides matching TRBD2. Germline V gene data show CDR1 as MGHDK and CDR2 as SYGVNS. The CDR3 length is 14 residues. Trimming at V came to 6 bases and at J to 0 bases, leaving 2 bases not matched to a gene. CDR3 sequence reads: CASRAGSSYNEQFF. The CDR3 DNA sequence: TGTGCCAGCAGAGCGGGGAGCTCCTACAATGAGCAGTTCTTC. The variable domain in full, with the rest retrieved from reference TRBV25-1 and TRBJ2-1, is EADIYQTPRYLVIGTGKKITLECSQTMGHDKMYWYQQDPGMELHLIHYSYGVNSTEKGDLSSESTVSRIRTEHFPLTLESARPSHTSQYLCASRAGSSYNEQFFGPGTRLTVL.

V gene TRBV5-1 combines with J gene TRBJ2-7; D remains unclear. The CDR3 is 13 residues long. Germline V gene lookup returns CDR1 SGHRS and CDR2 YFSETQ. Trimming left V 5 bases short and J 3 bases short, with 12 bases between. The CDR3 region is CASSQDKIYEQYF. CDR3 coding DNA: TGCGCCAGCAGTCAAGACAAGATCTACGAGCAGTACTTC.

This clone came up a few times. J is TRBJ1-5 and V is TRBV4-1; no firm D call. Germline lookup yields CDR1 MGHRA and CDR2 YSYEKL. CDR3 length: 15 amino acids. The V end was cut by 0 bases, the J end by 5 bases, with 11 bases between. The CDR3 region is CASSQEQLNDQPQHF. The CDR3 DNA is TGCGCCAGCAGCCAAGAACAGCTTAACGATCAGCCCCAGCATTTT.

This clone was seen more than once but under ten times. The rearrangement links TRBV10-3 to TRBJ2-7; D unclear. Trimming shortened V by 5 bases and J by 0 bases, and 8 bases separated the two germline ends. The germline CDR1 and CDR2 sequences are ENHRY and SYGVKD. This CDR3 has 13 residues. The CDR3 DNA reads TGTGCCATCAGTTTGCAGGTCTCCTACGAGCAGTACTTC. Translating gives CAISLQVSYEQYF.

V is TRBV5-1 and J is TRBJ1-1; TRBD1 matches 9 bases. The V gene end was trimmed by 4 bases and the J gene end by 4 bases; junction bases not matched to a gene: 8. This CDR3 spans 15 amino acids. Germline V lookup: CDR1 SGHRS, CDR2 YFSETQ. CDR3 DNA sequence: TGCGCCAGCAGCATGACAGGGGGAAGGGGCACTGAAGCTTTCTTT. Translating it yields CASSMTGGRGTEAFF.

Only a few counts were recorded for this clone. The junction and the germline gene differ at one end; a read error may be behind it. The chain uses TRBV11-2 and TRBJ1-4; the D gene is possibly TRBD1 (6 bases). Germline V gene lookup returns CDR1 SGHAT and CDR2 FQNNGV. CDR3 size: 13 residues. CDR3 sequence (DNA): TGTGCCAGCAGCTTAGTGGACAGATACCCCACCAATTTT. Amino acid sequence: CASSLVDRYPTNF.